Below are 13 T cell receptor beta chains sequenced from a single sample in a study of blood T cell repertoires in COVID-19. TCRdb's copy holds only in-frame clones and misses some; the assay was immunoSEQ multiplex PCR. The sample lists about 250,000 clones; around nine tenths were seen once. The sequenced material came from peripheral blood. Receptors were obtained from a man between 25 and 39 years old with COVID-19, enrolled during active disease.

V usage is TRBV6-1 and J usage is TRBJ1-4, with D perhaps matching TRBD1 (5 bases). There are 15 residues in the CDR3. V was pared by 3 bases and J by 6 bases, with 14 bases between. Germline V gene data show CDR1 as MNHNS and CDR2 as SASEGT. The CDR3 sequence: CASSDLRDQDEKLFF. CDR3 nucleotide sequence: TGTGCCAGCAGTGATCTCAGGGATCAGGATGAAAAACTGTTTTTT.

The CDR3 nucleotides are TGTGCCAGCAGTAACGGACTGTCGGGATACGAGCAGTACTTC. It codes for CASSNGLSGYEQYF. The chain carries TRBV2 and TRBJ2-7; the D gene is possibly TRBD2 (5 bases). The CDR3 runs to 14 residues. CDR1 SNHLY and CDR2 FYNNEI come from the germline V gene. V lost 5 bases and J 4 bases, leaving 15 bases between the germline ends.

The J gene is TRBJ2-3, the V gene TRBV5-4; no clear D. V shed 0 bases and J shed 0 bases, with 5 bases lying between them. This CDR3 contains 14 residues. Germline CDR1 is SGHNT and CDR2 is YYREEE (reference sequence). For the CDR3, the DNA is TGTGCCAGCAGCTTGGACAGAAGCACAGATACGCAGTATTTT. It is translated as CASSLDRSTDTQYF.

This chain links TRBV10-3 with TRBJ1-2; no reliable D call. Trimming took 7 bases from V and 7 from J, leaving 13 bases between them. The CDR3 totals 12 residues. Germline CDR1 ENHRY, CDR2 SYGVKD. The CDR3 sequence is CAINTGEFGYTF. The CDR3 DNA sequence: TGTGCCATCAACACGGGAGAATTTGGCTACACCTTC.

V is TRBV5-1 and J is TRBJ2-7, with TRBD1 identical over 10 bases. The germline V gene has CDR1 SGHRS and CDR2 YFSETQ. After removal of 3 bases from V and 4 bases from J, the junction contained 10 bases not matched to a gene. The CDR3 loop spans 16 amino acids. DNA for the CDR3: TGCGCCAGCAGCTGGGGGGACAGGGGTAGAGGGTACGAGCAGTACTTC. Translation: CASSWGDRGRGYEQYF.

J is TRBJ2-5 and V is TRBV3-1 (or the pseudogene TRBV3-2), with D perhaps TRBD2 (5 bases). This CDR3 spans 16 amino acids. In germline, CDR1 is LGHDT, CDR2 YNNKEL (reference sequence). V lost 4 bases, J lost 1 base, and 16 bases lay in between. CDR3 in DNA: TGTGCCAGCAGCCCGGCAGAGCGGTCGTTCCAAGAGACCCAGTACTTC. Translating it yields CASSPAERSFQETQYF.

This chain links TRBV5-1 with TRBJ1-2; D is perhaps TRBD1 (5 bases). CDR3 length: 16 amino acids. CDR1 and CDR2 from the germline V gene are SGHRS and YFSETQ. Between the trimmed V and J ends, which lost 0 bases and 4 bases, there was a span of 16 bases. DNA of the CDR3: TGCGCCAGCAGCTTGGGGGCAGGGAAGAGTATCTATGGCTACACCTTC. It is translated as CASSLGAGKSIYGYTF.

CDR3: CASSQTVGQPQHF. CDR3 DNA sequence: TGTGCCAGCAGCCAGACAGTAGGGCAGCCCCAGCATTTT. The V gene is TRBV11-2, the J gene TRBJ1-5; perhaps TRBD1 as D (5 bases). Trimming took 5 bases from V and 7 from J, leaving 12 bases between them. The CDR3 runs 13 residues. Looked up from germline, CDR1 is SGHAT and CDR2 is FQNNGV.

The CDR3 is CASTPRTGRTGANVLTF. The CDR3, as DNA: TGTGCCAGTACCCCACGGACAGGGAGGACTGGGGCCAACGTCCTGACTTTC. The genes are TRBV19 and TRBJ2-6; 8 positions match TRBD1. The length of the CDR3 is 17 residues. Germline CDR1 and CDR2: LNHDA and SQIVND (reference sequence). The trim removed 7 bases at V and 2 bases at J, leaving 10 bases unmatched.

The rearrangement links TRBV6-6 to TRBJ2-5; D is perhaps TRBD2 (5 bases). The CDR3 extends over 11 amino acids. CDR1 is MNHNY and CDR2 is SVGAGI in the germline V gene (reference sequence). Trimming cost V 7 bases and J 3 bases, with 6 bases left between them. This CDR3 is CASMREETQYF. For the CDR3, the DNA is TGTGCCAGCATGAGGGAAGAGACCCAGTACTTC.

The chain uses TRBV14 and TRBJ2-1; D is possibly TRBD1 (6 bases). Germline CDR1 is SGHDN and CDR2 is FVKESK. This CDR3 region has 16 residues. Trimming cost V 3 bases and J 7 bases, with 19 bases left between them. The chain's CDR3 is CASSHPNHGQFNEQFF. The CDR3 region has the DNA TGTGCCAGCAGCCACCCGAACCACGGACAGTTTAATGAGCAGTTCTTC.

CDR3 residues: CASSSRLAGEQYF. CDR3 nucleotides: TGTGCCAGTAGTTCCCGACTAGCGGGGGAGCAGTACTTC. V gene TRBV19 combines with J gene TRBJ2-7; TRBD2 matches 11 bases. Unmatched junction bases numbered 4, after V lost 5 bases and J lost 7 bases. Germline CDR1 reads LNHDA; CDR2 reads SQIVND (reference sequence). CDR3 length equals 13 residues.

This chain joins TRBV4-1 and TRBJ1-6, with a weak D call TRBD1 (5 bases). V lost 0 bases and J lost 1, with 10 bases in between. CDR3 size: 17 residues. From germline, CDR1 is MGHRA and CDR2 YSYEKL. The DNA of the CDR3 is TGCGCCAGCAGCCAAGACGATCCAGGGTCCTATAATTCACCCCTCCACTTT. Translated: CASSQDDPGSYNSPLHF.